The 25 T cell receptor beta chains below come from one sample, sequenced in a study of blood T cell repertoires in COVID-19. Sequencing used immunoSEQ multiplex PCR; TCRdb keeps in-frame clones, though not all of them. The sample gives 65,000 to 95,000 clones, roughly 80% of which show up once; 18% is in the top ten. Sequenced: peripheral blood. All receptors come from a man of 80 years or more with active or convalescent COVID-19.

The chain is built from TRBV28 and TRBJ1-4, with 7 bases matching TRBD1. This CDR3 has 16 amino acids. Germline V CDR1 and CDR2: MDHEN, SYDVKM. Trimming cost V 6 bases and J 5 bases; bases outside gene matches: 12. In DNA form, the CDR3 reads TGTGCCAGCAGGGAGAGACGACAGGGCACGAATGAAAAACTGTTTTTT. Protein product: CASRERRQGTNEKLFF.

The rearrangement uses TRBV5-5 and TRBJ2-2; tentative D call: TRBD1 (6 bases). This CDR3 has 16 amino acids. V lost 0 bases, J lost 6 bases, and 15 bases lay in between. Germline V gene sequence: CDR1 SGHKS, CDR2 YYEKEE (reference sequence). CDR3: CASSLGAGVFSGELFF. Written as DNA, the CDR3 is TGTGCCAGCAGCTTGGGGGCAGGGGTTTTCTCCGGGGAGCTGTTTTTT.

The chain joins TRBV19 to TRBJ2-2, with D hard to call. The germline V and J ends were trimmed by 3 bases and 1 base, with 6 bases remaining between them. The CDR3 is made up of 14 amino acids. Germline V CDR1 and CDR2: LNHDA, SQIVND (reference sequence). The CDR3 sequence: CASSIGVNTGELFF. Written as DNA, the CDR3 is TGTGCCAGTAGTATTGGAGTGAACACCGGGGAGCTGTTTTTT.

The genes are TRBV24-1 and TRBJ1-5; a weak D match, TRBD1 (5 bases). Germline V CDR1 and CDR2: KGHDR, SFDVKD. This CDR3 is built from 14 residues. V shed 6 bases and J shed 6 bases, with 14 bases lying between them. For the CDR3, the DNA is TGTGCCACCAGTCACCAGGGTACTGTTCAGCCCCAGCATTTT. It encodes CATSHQGTVQPQHF.

The chain couples TRBV6-5 to TRBJ2-2; 8 bases are a match to TRBD2. In germline, CDR1 is MNHEY, CDR2 SVGAGI. V gave up 1 base and J gave up 1 base; unmatched junction bases: 2. The CDR3 has 16 amino acids. The chain's CDR3 is CASSYFLAGNTGELFF. CDR3 nucleotides: TGTGCCAGCAGTTACTTTCTAGCGGGGAACACCGGGGAGCTGTTTTTT.

The genes are TRBV5-1 and TRBJ1-4; 7 bases agree with TRBD1. CDR1 and CDR2 from the germline V gene are SGHRS and YFSETQ. V was clipped by 4 bases and J by 3 bases; unmatched bases: 3. CDR3 length: 14 amino acids. This CDR3 reads CASSEGGSNEKLFF. CDR3 coding DNA: TGCGCCAGCAGCGAAGGGGGCTCTAATGAAAAACTGTTTTTT.

The CDR3 loop is CASSPLRRTTEAFF. Here the CDR3 DNA reads TGTGCCAGCAGTCCACTCCGGAGGACCACTGAAGCTTTCTTT. This chain links TRBV27 with TRBJ1-1; D is uncertain. This CDR3 is 14 amino acids long. Germline CDR1 reads MNHEY; CDR2 reads SMNVEV (reference sequence). Between the trimmed V and J ends, which lost 5 bases and 4 bases, there was a span of 14 bases.

The CDR3 DNA is TGCGCCAGCAGTGAGTCCGGACAGGGGTCGGTCCGGGTGGAAAAACTGTTTTTT. As protein: CASSESGQGSVRVEKLFF. The chain recombines TRBV10-1 with TRBJ1-4; 9 bases line up with TRBD1. From germline, CDR1 is WNHNN and CDR2 SYGVQD (reference sequence). The CDR3 contains 18 residues. Trimming removed 0 bases from V and 8 bases from J; junction bases left unmatched: 13.

The rearrangement uses TRBV10-2 and TRBJ1-5; D is unresolved. The CDR3 extends over 12 amino acids. Germline values: CDR1 WSHSY, CDR2 SAAADI. Trimming left V 4 bases short and J 3 bases short, with 4 bases between. The CDR3, as DNA: TGCGCCAGCAGTGCCATCAATCAGCCCCAGCATTTT. It is translated as CASSAINQPQHF.

The J gene is TRBJ1-4, the V gene TRBV5-1; 8 bases align to TRBD1. From germline, CDR1 is SGHRS and CDR2 YFSETQ. This CDR3 has 15 residues. Losses at the gene ends were 3 bases for V and 6 bases for J; bases not matched to a gene: 7. DNA of the CDR3: TGCGCCAGCAGCTATCAGGGGGCCGATCATGAAAAACTGTTTTTT. It yields the protein CASSYQGADHEKLFF. Combining the CDR3 with reference TRBV5-1 and TRBJ1-4 gives the whole variable domain KAGVTQTPRYLIKTRGQQVTLSCSPISGHRSVSWYQQTPGQGLQFLFEYFSETQRNKGNFPGRFSGRQFSNSRSEMNVSTLELGDSALYLCASSYQGADHEKLFFGSGTQLSVL.

The V and J genes are TRBV5-5 and TRBJ2-1; 8 bases fit TRBD2. Germline lookup yields CDR1 SGHKS and CDR2 YYEKEE (reference sequence). The CDR3 sequence is 14 residues long. The J segment lost 3 bases and the V segment lost 4 bases, leaving 3 bases of the junction unmatched. The CDR3 region has the DNA TGTGCCAGCAGCCTGGGACTAGGCTACAATGAGCAGTTCTTC. This translates into CASSLGLGYNEQFF.

This chain uses TRBV6-1 with TRBJ2-1; TRBD2 aligns across 8 bases. The germline V gene has CDR1 MNHNS and CDR2 SASEGT. This CDR3 has 20 amino acids. V lost 3 bases, J lost 4 bases, and 20 bases stayed unmatched. The CDR3: CASSDRLALSNKGFYNEQFF. The DNA for the CDR3 is TGTGCCAGCAGTGACCGACTAGCGCTAAGCAATAAGGGGTTTTACAATGAGCAGTTCTTC.

The genes are TRBV28 and TRBJ1-5, with D perhaps TRBD1 (6 bases). The ends were cut back, 7 bases at V and 4 bases at J, with 11 bases in the middle. This CDR3 has 13 residues. Germline CDR1 MDHEN, CDR2 SYDVKM. CDR3: CASTSDRNQPQHF. CDR3 in DNA: TGTGCCAGCACCAGCGACAGGAATCAGCCCCAGCATTTT.

The chain has TRBV11-3 and TRBJ2-1, with TRBD2 as a possible D gene (6 bases). V was cut by 3 bases and J by 8 bases, with 14 bases left in between. The CDR3 totals 14 residues. Germline CDR1 SGHNT, CDR2 YENEEA. In nucleotides, the CDR3 is TGTGCCAGCAGCTTCCTCGGGAGTAGCGATGAGCAGTTCTTC. Its translation is CASSFLGSSDEQFF.

V and J are TRBV29-1 and TRBJ2-1, with 7 bases aligning to TRBD2. From germline, CDR1 is SQVTM and CDR2 ANQGSEA. The CDR3 is made up of 13 amino acids. The trim removed 8 bases at V and 7 bases at J, leaving 11 bases unmatched. The CDR3 loop reads CSKTSHSHNEQFF. The DNA for the CDR3 is TGCAGCAAGACTAGCCATTCTCATAATGAGCAGTTCTTC.

V usage is TRBV18 and J usage is TRBJ2-2, with TRBD2 matching 8 bases. The CDR3 is made up of 15 amino acids. V dropped 0 bases and J dropped 7; count of bases not matched to a gene: 4. The germline CDR1 and CDR2 sequences are KGHSH and LQKENI. The CDR3 nucleotides are TGTGCCAGCTCACCACCGAGCGGGGGCGGCGGGGAGCTGTTTTTT. This gives the protein CASSPPSGGGGELFF.

This rearrangement joins TRBV6-5 to TRBJ1-1; TRBD1 might be the D (5 bases). Germline-derived CDR1 and CDR2 are MNHEY and SVGAGI. Trimming pared 2 bases from V and 1 base from J, leaving 8 bases between. CDR3 length: 14 residues. In DNA form, the CDR3 reads TGTGCCAGCAGTTACGACAGTGCGAACACTGAAGCTTTCTTT. It translates to CASSYDSANTEAFF.

The chain couples TRBV9 to TRBJ2-1; TRBD2 matches 13 bases. The CDR3 spans 15 residues. The junction had 9 bases not matched to a gene; V was cut back by 4 bases and J by 11 bases. CDR1 and CDR2 (germline): SGDLS, YYNGEE. The CDR3 sequence is CASSPTGLAGRKQFF. The CDR3 DNA reads as TGTGCCAGCAGCCCCACGGGACTAGCGGGACGCAAGCAGTTCTTC.

The J gene is TRBJ1-1, the V gene TRBV19, with TRBD1 identical over 8 bases. CDR1 and CDR2 (germline): LNHDA, SQIVND (reference sequence). Unmatched junction bases numbered 9, after V lost 4 bases and J lost 5 bases. CDR3 length: 15 residues. In DNA, the CDR3 is TGTGCCAGTAGTACAGAAACAGGGGGTGTTACTGAAGCTTTCTTT. It yields the protein CASSTETGGVTEAFF.

This clone was observed once. The chain's CDR3 is CASSPNQSTDTQYF. The DNA of the CDR3 is TGTGCCAGCTCACCTAACCAGAGCACAGATACGCAGTATTTT. The chain employs TRBV18 and TRBJ2-3; D remains ambiguous. Germline lookup yields CDR1 KGHSH and CDR2 LQKENI. This CDR3 is 14 amino acids long. The germline V and J ends were trimmed by 3 bases and 0 bases, with 7 bases remaining between them.

CDR3 sequence (DNA): TGTGCCAGTAGGCCAATGTCGCGAGGAGTTAATCAGCCCCAGCATTTT. Translating gives CASRPMSRGVNQPQHF. The rearrangement joins TRBV19 to TRBJ1-5, with D uncertain. The germline gives CDR1 LNHDA, CDR2 SQIVND (reference sequence). V was pared by 6 bases and J by 4 bases, with 19 bases between. This CDR3 is 16 amino acids long.

This clone was seen just once. The chain carries TRBV12-3 or TRBV12-4 and TRBJ1-1; D gene unclear. This CDR3 is 13 amino acids long. Trimming removed 3 bases at V and 0 bases at J, with 5 bases between. The chain's CDR3 is CASSFGMNTEAFF. The CDR3 DNA reads as TGTGCCAGCAGTTTCGGGATGAACACTGAAGCTTTCTTT.

Comments on this clone: The same CDR3 can be traced to other DNA sequences in this sample. The chain is built from TRBV7-2 and TRBJ1-5, with a possible D match to TRBD1 (5 bases). Germline values: CDR1 SGHTA, CDR2 FQGNSA. V was shortened by 0 bases and J by 1 base, with 7 bases between the two germline ends. The CDR3 has 15 amino acids. CDR3 region: CASSLAPGSNQPQHF. CDR3 nucleotide sequence: TGTGCCAGCAGCTTAGCGCCAGGGAGCAATCAGCCCCAGCATTTT.

This chain links TRBV27 with TRBJ1-6; TRBD1 agrees at 10 bases. CDR1 and CDR2 (germline): MNHEY, SMNVEV (reference sequence). V was clipped by 6 bases and J by 1 base; unmatched bases: 15. This CDR3 is built from 20 residues. This chain's CDR3 is CASSPRRGQGFASYNSPLHF. The CDR3, as DNA: TGTGCCAGCAGCCCCCGCCGGGGACAGGGGTTTGCATCCTATAATTCACCCCTCCACTTT.

The chain carries TRBV12-3 or TRBV12-4 and TRBJ2-3; D possibly corresponds to TRBD2 (7 bases). Trimming pared 10 bases from V and 2 bases from J, leaving 13 bases between. This CDR3 is 13 amino acids long. CDR3 region: CATGGPDTDTQYF. As DNA, the CDR3 is TGTGCCACCGGGGGGCCCGACACAGATACGCAGTATTTT.